This T cell receptor (beta chain) was found in a study of spatial heterogeneity in lung cancer. Background on the study: When available, follow-up PBMC samples taken a median of about two years after resection were sequenced. The library had UMIs, and each TCR and UMI pair averaged more than ten raw reads.

Time point reported: blood at routine non-recurrence follow-up after resection. One entry per CDR3 protein results from TCRdb running MiXCR on the 5' RACE reads. The repertoire holds 110,000 or so distinct CDR3 sequences, with more than 10% as singletons. The CDR3 consists of 14 residues. From germline, CDR1 is MNHEY and CDR2 SMNVEV (reference sequence). The V gene lost 5 bases and the J gene lost 6 bases, with 16 bases spanning the gap. The material sequenced was PBMCs, taken at follow-up. This receptor was identified in a female donor with early-stage non-small cell lung cancer. The chain joins TRBV27 to TRBJ1-2; D is undetermined. The CDR3 sequence: CASSPWAKKDGYTF. The CDR3 nucleotides read TGTGCCAGCAGTCCCTGGGCCAAGAAGGATGGCTACACCTTC.